Detailed here is one TCR beta chain. These data belong to a study of CD8 T cells in Susac syndrome. Reverse transcription of about 0.5 to 1 ug RNA was carried out with random hexamers. TCRdb passed the immunoSEQ multiplex PCR reads through MiXCR, listing each CDR3 protein once. The sample lists 100,000 to 150,000 distinct CDR3 sequences; about 96% were seen once. The CDR3 consists of 12 residues. The V end was cut by 4 bases, the J end by 8 bases, with 10 bases between. CDR1 and CDR2 (germline): SGHTA, FQGNSA. The control group consisted of healthy donors matched for age and sex. The clonotype originates from a human donor in good health. This chain uses TRBV7-2 with TRBJ2-3; no firm D call. The sequenced sample was CD4+ T cells from PBMCs. The CDR3 region has the DNA TGTGCCAGCAGCTCCGTAAAAGTTACGCAGTATTTT. Translated, it gives CASSSVKVTQYF.